This passage covers 14 T cell receptor beta chains from one sample sequenced in a study of T-cell reconstitution after alpha-beta-depleted transplantation in children. This sample's TCRbeta library carried unique molecular identifier barcodes. TCRdb redid the calling of the PCR reads with MiXCR, one entry per CDR3 protein. The sample shows 95,000 to 120,000 distinct CDR3 sequences, 5% to 8% of them seen only once. Source: PBMCs, mostly from graft donor cells, taken 360 days after TCRalphabeta/CD19-depleted stem cell transplant. The receptors were sampled from a male patient between 2 and 15 years old who had a stem cell transplant for acute lymphoblastic leukemia, so the T cells may come from the graft donor.

The gene calls are TRBV4-2 and TRBJ2-3; D is uncertain. V lost 0 bases, J lost 4 bases, and 5 bases lay in between. Germline CDR1 reads LGHNA; CDR2 reads YNFKEQ. The CDR3 is 13 amino acids. CDR3 DNA: TGTGCCAGCAGCCAAGAGATGGCAGATACGCAGTATTTT. Protein: CASSQEMADTQYF.

This clonotype turned up a few times. The chain recombines TRBV5-1 with TRBJ2-3; no clear D gene. V lost 0 bases and J 1 base, leaving 3 bases between the germline ends. Germline lookup yields CDR1 SGHRS and CDR2 YFSETQ. The CDR3 is 13 amino acids. CDR3 loop: CASSLERTDTQYF. CDR3 sequence (DNA): TGCGCCAGCAGCTTGGAACGCACAGATACGCAGTATTTT.

This clonotype was seen only a few times. The chain carries TRBV18 and TRBJ2-7; TRBD2 might be the D (5 bases). The CDR3 is made up of 16 amino acids. Germline CDR1 KGHSH, CDR2 LQKENI. Trimming removed 0 bases at V and 1 base at J, with 13 bases between. The CDR3 spells CASSPPSGYQSYEQYF. CDR3 sequence (DNA): TGTGCCAGCTCACCACCGTCGGGGTATCAGTCCTACGAGCAGTACTTC.

The sample holds many counts of this clonotype. The chain combines TRBV5-5 with TRBJ2-7; unclear D gene. The ends were cut back, 2 bases at V and 2 bases at J, with 2 bases in the middle. This CDR3 comprises 11 residues. Germline V lookup: CDR1 SGHKS, CDR2 YYEKEE (reference sequence). DNA of the CDR3: TGTGCCAGCAGCTTTACCTACGAGCAGTACTTC. Translated, it gives CASSFTYEQYF.

This clonotype was observed at least ten times. This chain joins TRBV29-1 and TRBJ2-7, with unresolved D. The CDR3 consists of 13 residues. Germline CDR1 reads SQVTM; CDR2 reads ANQGSEA. Trimming took off 3 bases at V and 2 bases at J, with 11 bases between the two ends. The CDR3, as DNA: TGCAGCGTTGAGGGAAGAACTACCTACGAGCAGTACTTC. Its translation: CSVEGRTTYEQYF.

The sample holds a few counts of this clonotype. The chain has TRBV4-1 and TRBJ2-1, with D possibly TRBD1 on 5 matching bases. Germline V gene sequence: CDR1 MGHRA, CDR2 YSYEKL. The V end lost 1 base, the J end lost 9 bases, and 10 bases lay between the germline ends. The CDR3 is 13 residues long. Written as DNA, the CDR3 is TGCGCCAGCAGCCAAGCCCCAGGGTCTGAGCAGTTCTTC. It encodes CASSQAPGSEQFF.

This rearrangement joins TRBV25-1 to TRBJ2-5; D could derive from TRBD1 or TRBD2 (5 bases each). Trimming took 7 bases from V and 2 from J, leaving 14 bases between them. The CDR3 totals 14 residues. Germline V gene data show CDR1 as MGHDK and CDR2 as SYGVNS. Here the CDR3 reads CASKPGRIQETQYF. CDR3 in DNA: TGTGCCAGCAAACCGGGACGTATACAAGAGACCCAGTACTTC.

In its sample, this clonotype was seen many times. The rearrangement uses TRBV24-1 and TRBJ1-1; D uncertain. Trimming left V 3 bases short and J 5 bases short, with 12 bases between. Germline V gene data show CDR1 as KGHDR and CDR2 as SFDVKD. The CDR3 has 14 amino acids. CDR3: CATSDDGVNTEAFF. In DNA form, the CDR3 reads TGTGCCACCAGTGATGATGGGGTTAATACTGAAGCTTTCTTT.

V gene TRBV5-6 combines with J gene TRBJ2-2; the D is unclear. The CDR3 extends over 11 amino acids. From germline, CDR1 is SGHDT and CDR2 YYEEEE. Trimming shortened V by 7 bases and J by 6 bases, and 7 bases separated the two germline ends. The CDR3 region has the DNA TGTGCCAGCTTTTTTGCCGGGGAGCTGTTTTTT. Translating gives CASFFAGELFF.

In its sample, this clonotype was seen a few times. The rearrangement uses TRBV9 and TRBJ2-3, with D possibly matching TRBD1 (5 bases). The germline V and J ends were trimmed by 1 base and 6 bases, with 15 bases remaining between them. The germline V gene encodes CDR1 SGDLS and CDR2 YYNGEE. This CDR3 is 15 amino acids long. In DNA form, the CDR3 reads TGTGCCAGCAGCGTACAGGGCCAAAATCGGGATACGCAGTATTTT. This gives the protein CASSVQGQNRDTQYF.

In this sample, this clonotype turned up many times. This chain uses TRBV27 with TRBJ2-1; D ambiguous. Germline CDR1 is MNHEY and CDR2 is SMNVEV (reference sequence). The CDR3 sequence is 12 residues long. Deletions cut 6 bases from V and 7 bases from J, with 10 bases between. The CDR3 loop is CASSPIGNEQFF. The CDR3 nucleotides read TGTGCCAGCAGCCCTATAGGTAATGAGCAGTTCTTC.

Ten or more counts support this clonotype. The CDR3 loop reads CASRRRGGTGELFF. The CDR3 DNA reads TGCGCCAGCAGGCGCCGAGGTGGCACCGGGGAGCTGTTTTTT. The J gene is TRBJ2-2, the V gene TRBV4-3; D is ambiguous. This CDR3 contains 14 residues. The V end was cut by 6 bases, the J end by 4 bases, with 12 bases between. CDR1 is LGHNA and CDR2 is YSLEER in the germline V gene.

As concerns this clonotype: A junction end diverges from the germline sequence, so it may reflect a read error. The chain is built from TRBV10-2 and TRBJ2-5; the D gene is possibly TRBD1 (6 bases). The CDR3 covers 12 residues. Germline-derived CDR1 and CDR2 are WSHSY and SAAADI. CDR3 region: CTSISSGATQYF. CDR3 bases: TGCACCAGCATTAGCTCAGGGGCGACCCAGTACTTC.

This clonotype was recorded at least ten times. The chain couples TRBV10-3 to TRBJ2-1; 11 bases are a match to TRBD1. The CDR3 runs 16 residues. Per the germline V gene, CDR1 is ENHRY and CDR2 is SYGVKD. After removal of 8 bases from V and 2 bases from J, the junction contained 8 bases not matched to a gene. The CDR3 loop is CAIESEGQGAYNEQFF. CDR3 in DNA: TGTGCCATCGAGTCGGAGGGACAGGGGGCCTACAATGAGCAGTTCTTC.